This TCR beta chain was recovered during a study of technical replicates of blood from several donors. V lost 0 bases and J lost 3, with 10 bases in between. The CDR3 sequence is 15 residues long. Germline V CDR1 and CDR2: SGHTS, YDEGEE. TCRdb keeps only in-frame clones here, not all; method: immunoSEQ multiplex PCR. The sample records 75,000 to 90,000 clones, roughly 93% being singletons. The V call is TRBV5-8, the J call TRBJ1-5; D is possibly TRBD1 (5 bases). Sample: T cells isolated from PBMCs. This clonotype originated in a human donor in good health. The CDR3 loop is CASSLEGAYNQPQHF. The CDR3 DNA sequence: TGTGCCAGCAGCTTGGAAGGGGCCTACAATCAGCCCCAGCATTTT.